The present TCR beta chain was sequenced within a study of blood T cell repertoires in COVID-19. Study in general: Acute and convalescent COVID-19 samples came from the United States, Italy and Spain.

There are 14 residues in the CDR3. Trimming took 4 bases from V and 2 from J, leaving 7 bases between them. CDR1 SGHRS and CDR2 YFSETQ come from the germline V gene. Profiled with immunoSEQ multiplex PCR; TCRdb holds only in-frame clones, not every one. The repertoire consists of 37,000 or so clones, with around 87% occurring once and the leading ten covering about 61%. This receptor was obtained from a man in his 70s with acute or convalescent COVID-19. Sequencing was carried out using peripheral blood. V gene TRBV5-1 combines with J gene TRBJ2-6; possibly TRBD1 for D (6 bases). This CDR3 reads CASSQGTGANVLTF. The CDR3 DNA sequence: TGCGCCAGCAGCCAGGGGACTGGGGCCAACGTCCTGACTTTC. Full variable domain (remainder filled in from reference TRBV5-1 and TRBJ2-6): KAGVTQTPRYLIKTRGQQVTLSCSPISGHRSVSWYQQTPGQGLQFLFEYFSETQRNKGNFPGRFSGRQFSNSRSEMNVSTLELGDSALYLCASSQGTGANVLTFGAGSRLTVL.